What follows are 27 T cell receptor beta chains derived from one specimen sequenced in a study of T-cell reconstitution after alpha-beta-depleted transplantation in children. Unique molecular identifiers tagged the TCRbeta library. In TCRdb, the PCR reads were re-called with MiXCR into one record per CDR3 protein. The profile shows under 300,000 distinct CDR3 sequences, approximately 10% of them singletons. Source: peripheral blood, taken 180 days after TCRalphabeta/CD19-depleted stem cell transplant. These receptors all stem from a male patient between 2 and 15 years old who had a stem cell transplant for chronic granulomatous disease, so the T cells may come from the graft donor.

This clonotype came up many times. V gene TRBV7-2 combines with J gene TRBJ2-7, with a weak D call TRBD2 (5 bases). V gave up 1 base and J gave up 0 bases, with 13 bases separating them. The length of the CDR3 is 16 residues. CDR1 is SGHTA and CDR2 is FQGNSA in the germline V gene. CDR3 DNA sequence: TGTGCCAGCAGCTTAGTAGGGCACGGGGTCTCCTACGAGCAGTACTTC. Translating gives CASSLVGHGVSYEQYF. Full variable domain (remainder filled in from reference TRBV7-2 and TRBJ2-7): GAGVSQSPSNKVTEKGKDVELRCDPISGHTALYWYRQSLGQGLEFLIYFQGNSAPDKSGLPSDRFSAERTGGSVSTLTIQRTQQEDSAVYLCASSLVGHGVSYEQYFGPGTRLTVT.

This sequence joins TRBV18 and TRBJ2-7, with D unclear. This CDR3 is built from 15 residues. The V end lost 3 bases, the J end lost 2 bases, and 14 bases lay between the germline ends. Germline CDR1 reads KGHSH; CDR2 reads LQKENI. As DNA, the CDR3 is TGTGCCAGCTCACCGATTTCCCAAAGAACCTACGAGCAGTACTTC. Its translation: CASSPISQRTYEQYF.

Comments on this clonotype: A much larger clone sits a single nucleotide away, making a read error possible. The conserved final phenylalanine or tryptophan is absent from the CDR3, which likely points to a read error. The V call is TRBV18, the J call TRBJ1-4; D ambiguous. CDR3 length equals 14 residues. V lost 3 bases and J 5 bases, leaving 10 bases between the germline ends. Germline lookup yields CDR1 KGHSH and CDR2 LQKENI. CDR3 nucleotide sequence: TGTGCCAGCTCACCTTCGGACGGGAATGAAAAACTGTTTATT. Translated, it gives CASSPSDGNEKLFI.

This clonotype was seen ten or more times. The CDR3 bases are TGCGCCAGCAGCCTTGACGGTAGCAATCAGCCCCAGCATTTT. It yields the protein CASSLDGSNQPQHF. This chain joins TRBV5-1 and TRBJ1-5; D is unresolved. The CDR3 loop spans 14 amino acids. Deletions cut 4 bases from V and 0 bases from J, with 8 bases between. Germline loops: CDR1 SGHRS, CDR2 YFSETQ.

This clonotype was seen many times. The chain recombines TRBV4-1 with TRBJ1-6; D may be TRBD1 (6 bases). The germline V gene encodes CDR1 MGHRA and CDR2 YSYEKL. The V and J ends lost 2 bases and 5 bases respectively, with 31 bases between them. The CDR3 is 22 amino acids. Written as DNA, the CDR3 is TGCGCCAGCAGCCAAATTAGCGGATATCGACAGGATCCATTGTCCGATAATTCACCCCTCCACTTT. This encodes CASSQISGYRQDPLSDNSPLHF.

This clonotype was seen repeatedly, ten times or more. This sequence joins TRBV18 and TRBJ1-1; D is ambiguous. The V and J ends lost 0 bases and 1 base respectively, with 9 bases between them. The CDR3 covers 15 residues. Germline V gene lookup returns CDR1 KGHSH and CDR2 LQKENI. The CDR3 nucleotides read TGTGCCAGCTCACCACCGCGGGTTGGGAACACTGAAGCTTTCTTT. Encoded protein: CASSPPRVGNTEAFF.

This clonotype was observed many times. The rearrangement uses TRBV20-1 and TRBJ1-5; the D is unclear. CDR1 and CDR2 (germline): DFQATT, SNEGSKA (reference sequence). The CDR3 extends over 13 amino acids. Trimming took off 0 bases at V and 8 bases at J, with 11 bases between the two ends. DNA of the CDR3: TGCAGTGCTAGAGACTTAAGACGCGAGCCCCAGCATTTT. Amino acid sequence: CSARDLRREPQHF.

At least ten counts were recorded for this clonotype. This chain joins TRBV3-1 and TRBJ2-5; TRBD2 aligns across 11 bases. The ends lost 5 bases at V and 1 base at J; junction bases unmatched: 6. The CDR3 sequence is 16 residues long. Germline lookup yields CDR1 LGHDT and CDR2 YNNKEL (reference sequence). Here the CDR3 reads CASSFGTSGPQETQYF. The CDR3 DNA reads TGTGCCAGCAGCTTTGGGACTAGCGGCCCCCAAGAGACCCAGTACTTC.

The V call is TRBV27, the J call TRBJ2-1; 8 bases align to TRBD2. Germline V gives CDR1 MNHEY, CDR2 SMNVEV (reference sequence). The CDR3 loop spans 14 amino acids. The junction had 5 bases not matched to a gene; V was cut back by 10 bases and J by 0 bases. The CDR3 sequence is CANWRGVSYNEQFF. CDR3 sequence (DNA): TGTGCCAACTGGCGGGGGGTCTCCTACAATGAGCAGTTCTTC.

This clonotype was seen ten or more times. The chain recombines TRBV11-2 with TRBJ2-6; TRBD2 might be the D (5 bases). Between the trimmed V and J ends, which lost 5 bases and 0 bases, there was a span of 11 bases. Germline CDR1 reads SGHAT; CDR2 reads FQNNGV. The CDR3 extends over 16 amino acids. CDR3 amino acids: CASSKLRDSGANVLTF. The CDR3 DNA follows: TGTGCCAGCAGCAAGTTGAGGGACTCTGGGGCCAACGTCCTGACTTTC.

Only a few counts were recorded for this clonotype. The chain recombines TRBV29-1 with TRBJ1-2; 9 bases agree with TRBD1. V dropped 6 bases and J dropped 4; count of bases not matched to a gene: 3. The germline V gene has CDR1 SQVTM and CDR2 ANQGSEA. CDR3 size: 12 residues. CDR3 sequence reads: CSVDRGFYGYTF. The CDR3 DNA sequence: TGCAGCGTGGACAGGGGTTTCTATGGCTACACCTTC.

This clonotype was recorded many times. The genes are TRBV20-1 and TRBJ2-7, with TRBD1 matching 7 bases. The CDR3 totals 14 residues. The J segment lost 4 bases and the V segment lost 6 bases, leaving 12 bases of the junction unmatched. Looked up from germline, CDR1 is DFQATT and CDR2 is SNEGSKA (reference sequence). The DNA of the CDR3 is TGCAGTGCCATACCTCAGGGGACAGATTACGAGCAGTACTTC. Translating it yields CSAIPQGTDYEQYF.

Notes on this clonotype: This could be a read error, since a much larger clone is one nucleotide away. The chain is built from TRBV2 and TRBJ2-5, with D unresolved. Trimming cost V 1 base and J 5 bases, with 14 bases left between them. Germline assignment: CDR1 SNHLY and CDR2 FYNNEI. This CDR3 is 15 amino acids long. The chain's CDR3 is CASSEGVSRIETQYF. CDR3 sequence (DNA): TGTGCCAGCAGTGAAGGCGTCAGTAGAATCGAGACCCAGTACTTC.

This clonotype occurred many times. The chain carries TRBV20-1 and TRBJ1-5; 8 positions agree with TRBD1. Germline CDR1 DFQATT, CDR2 SNEGSKA (reference sequence). The CDR3 consists of 15 residues. J was trimmed by 2 bases and V by 2 bases; bases with no gene match: 5. This chain's CDR3 is CSARKGQGRNQPQHF. The CDR3 DNA is TGCAGTGCTAGAAAAGGACAGGGACGCAATCAGCCCCAGCATTTT.

This clonotype has at least ten counts. The genes are TRBV29-1 and TRBJ2-1; TRBD1 matches 8 bases. CDR3 size: 12 residues. The germline gives CDR1 SQVTM, CDR2 ANQGSEA. V shed 3 bases, J shed 7 bases, and the junction held 2 bases outside the gene matches. CDR3 coding DNA: TGCAGCGTTGACAGGGGGCCGAATGAGCAGTTCTTC. It encodes CSVDRGPNEQFF.

Many counts were recorded for this clonotype. The chain carries TRBV15 and TRBJ1-1, with D unresolved. The germline gives CDR1 LNHNV, CDR2 YYDKDF (reference sequence). CDR3 length: 14 amino acids. V shed 5 bases and J shed 2 bases, with 12 bases lying between them. The CDR3 coding sequence is TGTGCCACCAGCTTCGGCGGTGGAAACACTGAAGCTTTCTTT. It yields the protein CATSFGGGNTEAFF.

This clonotype has at least ten counts. The chain uses TRBV7-6 and TRBJ2-6; D is unresolved. The CDR3 extends over 15 amino acids. Germline CDR1 and CDR2: SGHVS and FNYEAQ. V lost 5 bases to trimming and J lost 0 bases, with 8 bases between them. Here the CDR3 reads CASSERLSGANVLTF. CDR3 in DNA: TGTGCCAGCAGCGAACGCCTCTCTGGGGCCAACGTCCTGACTTTC.

This clonotype was seen a few times. The rearrangement uses TRBV29-1 and TRBJ2-4; 9 bases are shared with TRBD1. The CDR3 extends over 14 amino acids. Germline V gives CDR1 SQVTM, CDR2 ANQGSEA. V shed 4 bases, J shed 7 bases, and the junction held 8 bases outside the gene matches. The CDR3: CSVGGTGPGNIQYF. Here the CDR3 DNA reads TGCAGCGTTGGGGGGACAGGGCCAGGGAACATTCAGTACTTC.

The chain is built from TRBV7-2 and TRBJ2-7; 11 bases are shared with TRBD2. The CDR3 runs 15 residues. Trimming at V came to 7 bases and at J to 6 bases, leaving 11 bases not matched to a gene. Germline CDR1 is SGHTA and CDR2 is FQGNSA. This CDR3 is CASTSSLAGGGEQYF. The CDR3 DNA reads TGTGCCAGCACCTCGAGTTTAGCGGGAGGGGGCGAGCAGTACTTC.

Remarks on this clonotype: A much larger clone lies one base from this, so it may be a read error. The CDR3 protein is CASSHSSTESGDEQFF. The CDR3, as DNA: TGTGCCAGCAGCCACTCATCGACAGAGAGTGGCGATGAGCAGTTCTTC. This chain connects TRBV9 to TRBJ2-1; the D gene is possibly TRBD1 (5 bases). The germline V and J ends were trimmed by 4 bases and 8 bases, with 22 bases remaining between them. The CDR3 loop spans 16 amino acids. Germline CDR1 reads SGDLS; CDR2 reads YYNGEE.

In its sample, this clonotype was seen many times. This chain uses TRBV18 with TRBJ1-1; weak D call: TRBD1 (5 bases). Trimming cost V 3 bases and J 11 bases, with 19 bases left between them. The CDR3 spans 14 residues. The germline gives CDR1 KGHSH, CDR2 LQKENI. CDR3 DNA: TGTGCCAGCTCACCCCCCGAGAACGAAGGGGAGGCTTTCTTT. Encoded protein: CASSPPENEGEAFF.

There are many counts of this clonotype. The CDR3 loop is CASSLSPGLWDNEQFF. In DNA form, the CDR3 reads TGTGCCAGCAGCTTGTCTCCAGGGCTTTGGGACAATGAGCAGTTCTTC. This chain connects TRBV5-5 to TRBJ2-1, with a possible D match to TRBD1 (5 bases). CDR1 is SGHKS and CDR2 is YYEKEE in the germline V gene (reference sequence). The ends were cut back, 1 base at V and 5 bases at J, with 16 bases in the middle. The CDR3 runs 16 residues.

This clonotype appeared many times. This sequence joins TRBV12-3 or TRBV12-4 and TRBJ2-7, with TRBD1 matching 7 bases. The CDR3 extends over 11 amino acids. Unmatched junction bases numbered 3, after V lost 10 bases and J lost 3 bases. The CDR3 coding sequence is TGTGCCACTACAGGGGACTACGAGCAGTACTTC. Its translation is CATTGDYEQYF.

This clonotype was detected once. The chain has TRBV19 and TRBJ2-1, with 15 bases that match TRBD2. The junction had 11 bases not matched to a gene; V was cut back by 5 bases and J by 6 bases. The CDR3 consists of 18 residues. The germline V gene encodes CDR1 LNHDA and CDR2 SQIVND (reference sequence). As DNA, the CDR3 is TGTGCCAGTAGTGAAACCGGGACTAGCGGGGGGATACGCAATGAGCAGTTCTTC. Protein sequence: CASSETGTSGGIRNEQFF.

This clonotype was picked up a small number of times. The chain has TRBV14 and TRBJ2-3, with D perhaps TRBD2 (6 bases). CDR3 length: 17 residues. V shed 1 base and J shed 2 bases, with 16 bases lying between them. Germline V lookup: CDR1 SGHDN, CDR2 FVKESK. The CDR3 DNA reads TGTGCCAGCAGCCAAGCTAAGGACTATCTCTCCACAGATACGCAGTATTTT. Protein sequence: CASSQAKDYLSTDTQYF.

This clonotype was observed at least ten times. This sequence joins TRBV3-1 and TRBJ2-1; 8 bases are shared with TRBD2. The CDR3 contains 17 residues. Germline assignment: CDR1 LGHDT and CDR2 YNNKEL (reference sequence). V was pared by 2 bases and J by 2 bases, with 8 bases of the junction left unmatched. CDR3 nucleotide sequence: TGTGCCAGCAGCCAACAAAGCAGCGGGAGAACCTACAATGAGCAGTTCTTC. Its protein is CASSQQSSGRTYNEQFF.

This clonotype was recorded many times. The chain has TRBV25-1 and TRBJ2-2; D may be TRBD1 (6 bases). V lost 1 base and J lost 1, with 13 bases in between. The CDR3 length is 17 residues. Germline CDR1 is MGHDK and CDR2 is SYGVNS. The CDR3 loop reads CASSESLRDKNTGELFF. In DNA form, the CDR3 reads TGTGCCAGCAGTGAATCCCTAAGGGACAAGAACACCGGGGAGCTGTTTTTT.